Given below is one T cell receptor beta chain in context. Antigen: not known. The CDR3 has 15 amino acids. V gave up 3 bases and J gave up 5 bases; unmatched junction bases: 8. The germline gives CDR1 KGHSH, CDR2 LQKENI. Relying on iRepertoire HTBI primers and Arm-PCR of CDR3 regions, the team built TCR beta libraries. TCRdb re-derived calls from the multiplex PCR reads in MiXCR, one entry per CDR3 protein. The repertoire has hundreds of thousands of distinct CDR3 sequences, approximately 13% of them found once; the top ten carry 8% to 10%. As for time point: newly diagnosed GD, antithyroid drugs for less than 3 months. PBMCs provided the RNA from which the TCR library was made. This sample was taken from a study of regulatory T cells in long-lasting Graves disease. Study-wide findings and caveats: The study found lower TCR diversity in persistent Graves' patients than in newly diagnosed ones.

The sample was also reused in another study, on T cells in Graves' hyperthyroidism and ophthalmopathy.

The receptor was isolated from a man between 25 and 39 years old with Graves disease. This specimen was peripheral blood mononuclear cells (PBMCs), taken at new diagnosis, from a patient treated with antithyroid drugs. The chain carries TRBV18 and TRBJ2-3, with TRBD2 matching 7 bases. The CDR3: CASSPEREGIDTQYF. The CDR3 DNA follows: TGTGCCAGCTCACCCGAGAGGGAGGGGATAGATACGCAGTATTTT.